The sequence of this T cell receptor (beta chain) was determined in a study of blood T cell repertoires in COVID-19. The wider study: Samples of COVID-19 (acute and convalescent) were obtained from the United States, Italy and Spain. The analysed material was cDNA or gDNA that came from T cells, B-cell-depleted T cells, or PBMCs.

Original handling: From reference gene primer amplification, estimates of nucleated cell counts were derived. The table came from immunoSEQ multiplex PCR; TCRdb's copy has only in-frame clones and leaves some out. V, J and clone size were drawn from that table, and D and trimming were deduced from the DNA. The sample yields roughly 200,000 clones, around nine tenths seen once. The germline gives CDR1 SGHRS, CDR2 YFSETQ. J was trimmed by 8 bases and V by 4 bases; bases with no gene match: 13. The length of the CDR3 is 15 residues. V gene TRBV5-1 combines with J gene TRBJ1-2; 8 bases agree with TRBD1. Sequenced sample: peripheral blood. This sequence originates from a man aged 18 to 30 with active or convalescent COVID-19. CDR3 DNA: TGCGCCAGCAGCCTAGAATTGCAGGGGGCGGGCGGCTACACCTTC. It yields the protein CASSLELQGAGGYTF.